A selection of T cell receptor beta chains follows, all from one sample in a study of T-cell reconstitution after alpha-beta-depleted transplantation in children. TCRdb reprocessed the PCR reads with MiXCR, giving one entry per CDR3 protein. The table records around 87,000 distinct CDR3 sequences, roughly 8.3% of them present only once. Sequences were derived from PBMCs from the stem cell graft donor, sampled from the stem cell graft. The receptors derive from a human donor who donated a stem cell graft to a child with congenital amegakaryocytic thrombocytopenia. Each CDR3 is given with its conserved first and last residue. Fields, in order: J gene, D gene, V gene, clone size, CDR3 DNA, CDR3 protein. The D gene is left open where the match is weak. For some rows the clone size is stated as once, few or many, or as a class when expanded; others skip it.

>TRBJ1-6|-|TRBV20-1|many
TGCAGTGCTAGAGGCCTCGAGGGGGGCGCCTTTTATTCACCCCTCCACTTT
CSARGLEGGAFYSPLHF
>TRBJ2-3|TRBD2|TRBV6-5|many
TGTGCCAGCAGACCGGGAGGGGCGTATACGCAGTATTTT
CASRPGGAYTQYF
>TRBJ2-1|-|TRBV7-2|many
TGTGCCAGCAGCTTAGCTTTCGGGAGATATGAGCAGTTCTTC
CASSLAFGRYEQFF
>TRBJ2-7|TRBD2|TRBV2|-
TGTGCCAGCAGTGAAGTAAGCGGGGCCTACGAGCAGTACTTC
CASSEVSGAYEQYF
>TRBJ2-6|-|TRBV21-1|-
TGTGCCAGCAGCAAACGGGGCAACTCTGGGGCCAACGTCCTGACTTTC
CASSKRGNSGANVLTF
>TRBJ2-1|TRBD2|TRBV4-2|many
TGTGCCAGCAGCCCACGGACTAGCGGGACTGGGTACAATGAGCAGTTCTTC
CASSPRTSGTGYNEQFF
>TRBJ2-1|TRBD1|TRBV5-4|many
TGTGCCGTGCCCGGGACAGGGGGCAATGAGCAGTTCTTC
CAVPGTGGNEQFF
>TRBJ2-7|-|TRBV20-1|many
TGCAGTGCTACCATGGGCGGGATCTCCTACGAGCAGTACTTC
CSATMGGISYEQYF
>TRBJ1-1|-|TRBV5-1|many
TGCGCCAGCAGCTGGGGGGGCGCGAACACTGAAGCTTTCTTT
CASSWGGANTEAFF
>TRBJ2-1|TRBD2|TRBV20-1|-
TGCAGTCCTAGTACCGGGAGGGATCTGAATGAGCAGTTCTTC
CSPSTGRDLNEQFF
>TRBJ2-1|TRBD2|TRBV7-3|many
TGTGCCAGCAGCCTTCAAGCGGGGTTGTACAATGAGCAGTTCTTC
CASSLQAGLYNEQFF
>TRBJ2-1|-|TRBV20-1|many
TGCAGTGCTGGGACCCGAATGACCTCCTACAATGAGCAGTTCTTC
CSAGTRMTSYNEQFF
>TRBJ1-4|-|TRBV5-1|many
TGCGCCAGCAGCTGGGGGACTCAACCAACTAATGAAAAACTGTTTTTT
CASSWGTQPTNEKLFF
>TRBJ1-2|-|TRBV6-5|many
TGTGCCAGCAGTTACACCGACCTCGGCTATGGCTACACCTTC
CASSYTDLGYGYTF
>TRBJ2-3|TRBD2|TRBV12-3/TRBV12-4|many
TGTGCCAGCAGCCGCGGGGGGTCAAACACAGATACGCAGTATTTT
CASSRGGSNTDTQYF
>TRBJ2-3|-|TRBV5-1|few
TGCGCCAGCACCCTGGGGTCTAGCACGGATACGCAGTATTTT
CASTLGSSTDTQYF